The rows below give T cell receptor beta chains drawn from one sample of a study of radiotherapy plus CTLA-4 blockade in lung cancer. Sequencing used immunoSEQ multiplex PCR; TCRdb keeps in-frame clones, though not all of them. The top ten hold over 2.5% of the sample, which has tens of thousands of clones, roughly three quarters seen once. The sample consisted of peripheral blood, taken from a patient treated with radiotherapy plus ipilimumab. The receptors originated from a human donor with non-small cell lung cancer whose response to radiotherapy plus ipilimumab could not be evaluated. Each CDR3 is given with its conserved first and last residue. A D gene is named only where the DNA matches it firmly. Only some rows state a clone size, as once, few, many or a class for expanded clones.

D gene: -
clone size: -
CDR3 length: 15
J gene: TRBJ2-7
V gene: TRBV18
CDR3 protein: CASSPPTGNTYEQYF
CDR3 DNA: TGTGCCAGCTCACCCCCAACAGGGAATACCTACGAGCAGTACTTC

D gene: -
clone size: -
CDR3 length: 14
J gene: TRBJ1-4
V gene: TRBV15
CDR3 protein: CATSTSPLNEKLFF
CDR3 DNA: TGTGCCACCAGCACTTCACCGCTAAATGAAAAACTGTTTTTT

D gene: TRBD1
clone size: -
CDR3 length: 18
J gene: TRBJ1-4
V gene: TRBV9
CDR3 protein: CASSVGQGARATNEKLFF
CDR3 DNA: TGTGCCAGCAGCGTAGGACAGGGGGCGCGTGCAACTAATGAAAAACTGTTTTTT

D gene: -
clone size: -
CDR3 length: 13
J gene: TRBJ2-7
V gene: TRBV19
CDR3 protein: CASSIGGGHEQYF
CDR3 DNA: TGTGCCAGTAGTATCGGAGGGGGCCACGAGCAGTACTTC

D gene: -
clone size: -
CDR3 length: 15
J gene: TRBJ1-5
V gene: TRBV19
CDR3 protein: CASSPTGLGNQPQHF
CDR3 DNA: TGTGCCAGTAGTCCAACAGGGTTAGGGAATCAGCCCCAGCATTTT

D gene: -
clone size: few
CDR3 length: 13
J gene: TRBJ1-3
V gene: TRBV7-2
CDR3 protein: CASSPMGGDTIYF
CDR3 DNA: TGTGCCAGCAGCCCTATGGGGGGGGACACCATATATTTT

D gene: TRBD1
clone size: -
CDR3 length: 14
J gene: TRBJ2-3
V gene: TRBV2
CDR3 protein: CASTTGTGSDTQYF
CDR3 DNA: TGTGCCAGCACAACCGGGACAGGGAGTGATACGCAGTATTTT

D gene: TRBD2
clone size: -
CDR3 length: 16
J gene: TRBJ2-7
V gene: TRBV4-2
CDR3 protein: CASSQEGTSGSYEQYF
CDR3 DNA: TGTGCCAGCAGCCAAGAGGGAACTAGCGGGAGTTACGAGCAGTACTTC

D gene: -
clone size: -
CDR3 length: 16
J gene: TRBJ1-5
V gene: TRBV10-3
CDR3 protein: CAISESGRGSNQPQHF
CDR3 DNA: TGTGCCATCAGTGAGTCGGGCCGGGGTAGCAATCAGCCCCAGCATTTT

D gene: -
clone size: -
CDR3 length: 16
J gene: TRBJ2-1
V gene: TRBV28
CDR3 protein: CASSYPGVDSYNEQFF
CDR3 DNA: TGTGCCAGCAGTTACCCCGGGGTTGACTCCTACAATGAGCAGTTCTTC

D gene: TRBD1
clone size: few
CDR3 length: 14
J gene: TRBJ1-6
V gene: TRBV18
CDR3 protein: CASSRDRDNSPLHF
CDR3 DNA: TGTGCCAGCTCACGGGACAGGGACAATTCACCCCTCCACTTT

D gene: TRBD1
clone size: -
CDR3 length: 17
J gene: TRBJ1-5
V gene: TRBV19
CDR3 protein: CASSLTPTGASNQPQHF
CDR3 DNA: TGTGCCAGTAGTCTAACCCCGACAGGGGCTAGCAATCAGCCCCAGCATTTT

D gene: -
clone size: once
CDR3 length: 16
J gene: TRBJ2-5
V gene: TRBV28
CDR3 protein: CASSRVHTGIEETQYF
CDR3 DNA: TGTGCCAGCTCGCGAGTCCACACAGGAATTGAAGAGACCCAGTACTTC

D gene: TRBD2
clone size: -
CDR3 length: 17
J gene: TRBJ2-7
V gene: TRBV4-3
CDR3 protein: CASSLYHGVGGSYEQYF
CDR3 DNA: TGCGCCAGCAGCCTATATCACGGGGTCGGGGGGTCCTACGAGCAGTACTTC

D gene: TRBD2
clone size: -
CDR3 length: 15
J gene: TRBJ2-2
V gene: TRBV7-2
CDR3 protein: CASSLELADTGELFF
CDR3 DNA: TGTGCCAGCAGCTTAGAACTAGCGGACACCGGGGAGCTGTTTTTT

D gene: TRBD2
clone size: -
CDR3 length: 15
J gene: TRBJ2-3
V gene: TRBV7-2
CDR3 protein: CASSIAGLSTDTQYF
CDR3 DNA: TGTGCCAGCAGCATAGCGGGGCTCAGCACAGATACGCAGTATTTT

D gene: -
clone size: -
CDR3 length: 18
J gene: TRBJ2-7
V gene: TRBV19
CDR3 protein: CASSITPWERPPVHEQYF
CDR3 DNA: TGTGCCAGTAGTATCACCCCTTGGGAGCGCCCGCCCGTCCACGAGCAGTACTTC

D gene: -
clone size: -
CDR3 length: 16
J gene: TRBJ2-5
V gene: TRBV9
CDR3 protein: CASSVGGERYWETQYF
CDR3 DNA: TGTGCCAGCAGCGTAGGGGGGGAGAGGTATTGGGAGACCCAGTACTTC

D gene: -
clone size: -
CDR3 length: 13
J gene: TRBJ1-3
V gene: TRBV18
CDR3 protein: CASSPYRGNTIYF
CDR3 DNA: TGTGCCAGCTCACCATACAGGGGAAACACCATATATTTT

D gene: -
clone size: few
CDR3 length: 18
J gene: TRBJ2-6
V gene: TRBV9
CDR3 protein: CASSSHLGGTSGANVLTF
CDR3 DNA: TGTGCCAGCAGCTCCCACCTCGGGGGGACATCTGGGGCCAACGTCCTGACTTTC

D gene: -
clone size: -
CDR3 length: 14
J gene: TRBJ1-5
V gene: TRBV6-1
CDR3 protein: CASSDSGGGQPQHF
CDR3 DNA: TGTGCCAGCAGTGATTCCGGCGGGGGTCAGCCCCAGCATTTT

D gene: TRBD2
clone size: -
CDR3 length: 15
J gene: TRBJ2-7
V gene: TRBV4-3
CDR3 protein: CASSQDASGGSEQYF
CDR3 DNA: TGCGCCAGCAGCCAAGATGCCAGCGGGGGGAGCGAGCAGTACTTC

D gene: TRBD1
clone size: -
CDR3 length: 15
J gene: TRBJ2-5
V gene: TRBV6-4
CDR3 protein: CASRYGRGYDETQYF
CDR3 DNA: TGTGCCAGCAGATATGGCAGGGGGTATGATGAGACCCAGTACTTC

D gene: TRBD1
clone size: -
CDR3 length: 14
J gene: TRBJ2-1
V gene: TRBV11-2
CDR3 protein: CASSLGTGTYEQFF
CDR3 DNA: TGTGCCAGCAGCTTAGGGACAGGGACGTATGAGCAGTTCTTC

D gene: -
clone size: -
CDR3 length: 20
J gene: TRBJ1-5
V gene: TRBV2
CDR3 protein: CASSLITGRLTTRGNQPQHF
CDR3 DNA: TGTGCCAGCAGTTTAATAACAGGGCGATTGACAACAAGGGGCAATCAGCCCCAGCATTTT

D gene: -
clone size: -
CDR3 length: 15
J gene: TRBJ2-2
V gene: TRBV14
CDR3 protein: CASSQALAQTGELFF
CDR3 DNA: TGTGCCAGCAGCCAAGCGCTAGCGCAGACCGGGGAGCTGTTTTTT

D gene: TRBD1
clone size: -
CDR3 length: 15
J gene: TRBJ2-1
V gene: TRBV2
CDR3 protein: CASSPGTVRFNEQFF
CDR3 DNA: TGTGCCAGCAGTCCCGGGACAGTGCGCTTCAATGAGCAGTTCTTC

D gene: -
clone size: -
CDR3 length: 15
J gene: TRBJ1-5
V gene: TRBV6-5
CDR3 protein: CASSYRGQSNQPQHF
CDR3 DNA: TGTGCCAGCAGTTACCGCGGACAGAGCAATCAGCCCCAGCATTTT

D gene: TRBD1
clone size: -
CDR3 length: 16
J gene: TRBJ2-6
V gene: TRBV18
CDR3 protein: CASSPTGGVGANVLTF
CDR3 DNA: TGTGCCAGCTCACCGACAGGGGGCGTTGGGGCCAACGTCCTGACTTTC

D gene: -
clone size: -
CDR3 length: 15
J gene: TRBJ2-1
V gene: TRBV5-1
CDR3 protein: CASSLYSGSNNEQFF
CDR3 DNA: TGCGCCAGCAGCTTGTATAGCGGCTCTAACAATGAGCAGTTCTTC

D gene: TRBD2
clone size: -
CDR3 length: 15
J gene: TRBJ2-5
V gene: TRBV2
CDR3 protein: CASSVPSGGEETQYF
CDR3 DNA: TGTGCCAGCAGTGTTCCTAGCGGGGGGGAAGAGACCCAGTACTTC

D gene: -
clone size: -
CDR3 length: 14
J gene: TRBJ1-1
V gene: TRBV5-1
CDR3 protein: CASSFRGYGTEAFF
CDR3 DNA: TGCGCCAGCAGCTTTCGGGGGTACGGCACTGAAGCTTTCTTT

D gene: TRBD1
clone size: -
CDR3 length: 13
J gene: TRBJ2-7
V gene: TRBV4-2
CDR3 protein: CASSPTGGGEQYF
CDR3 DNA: TGTGCCAGCAGCCCAACAGGGGGCGGCGAGCAGTACTTC

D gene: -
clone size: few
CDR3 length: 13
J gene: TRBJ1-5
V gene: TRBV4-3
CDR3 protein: CASSQDNNQPQHF
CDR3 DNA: TGCGCCAGCAGCCAAGACAACAATCAGCCCCAGCATTTT

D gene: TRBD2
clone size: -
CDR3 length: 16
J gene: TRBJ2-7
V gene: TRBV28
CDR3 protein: CASRNTGLAGGIEQYF
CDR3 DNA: TGTGCCAGCAGGAACACAGGACTAGCGGGAGGGATCGAGCAGTACTTC

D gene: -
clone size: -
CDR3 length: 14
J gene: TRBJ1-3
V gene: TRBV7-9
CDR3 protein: CASSFWAEGNTIYF
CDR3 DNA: TGTGCCAGCAGCTTTTGGGCCGAAGGAAACACCATATATTTT

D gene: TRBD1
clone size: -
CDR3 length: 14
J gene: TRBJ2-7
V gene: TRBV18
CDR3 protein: CASSQGTGSYEQYF
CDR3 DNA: TGTGCCAGCTCACAGGGGACAGGGTCTTACGAGCAGTACTTC

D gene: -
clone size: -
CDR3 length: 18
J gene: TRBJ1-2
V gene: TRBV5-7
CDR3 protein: CASSPPGGGRVPGNGYTF
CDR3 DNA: TGTGCCAGCAGCCCTCCGGGGGGGGGACGGGTACCAGGCAATGGCTACACCTTC

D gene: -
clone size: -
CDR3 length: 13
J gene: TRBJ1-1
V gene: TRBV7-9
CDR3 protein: CASSRFNGGEAFF
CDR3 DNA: TGTGCCAGCAGCCGGTTTAATGGGGGGGAAGCTTTCTTT

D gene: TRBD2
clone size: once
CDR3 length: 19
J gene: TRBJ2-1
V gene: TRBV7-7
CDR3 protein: CASSPQPLAGGPGFNEQFF
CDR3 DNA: TGTGCTAGCAGCCCGCAACCTCTAGCGGGAGGGCCCGGGTTCAATGAGCAGTTCTTC

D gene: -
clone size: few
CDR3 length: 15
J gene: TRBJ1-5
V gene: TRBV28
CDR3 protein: CASSLGTTVGQPQHF
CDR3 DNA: TGTGCCAGCAGTCTCGGGACTACCGTCGGTCAGCCCCAGCATTTT

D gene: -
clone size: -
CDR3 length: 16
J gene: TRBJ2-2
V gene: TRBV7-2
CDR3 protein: CASSLGRGHRTGELFF
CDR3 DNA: TGTGCCAGCAGCTTAGGGCGGGGGCATAGGACCGGGGAGCTGTTTTTT

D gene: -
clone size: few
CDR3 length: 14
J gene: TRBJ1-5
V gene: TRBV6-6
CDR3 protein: CASSYSASNQPQHF
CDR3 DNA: TGTGCCAGCAGTTACTCGGCTTCCAATCAGCCCCAGCATTTT

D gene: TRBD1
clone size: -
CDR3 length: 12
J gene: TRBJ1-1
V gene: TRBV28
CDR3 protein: CASSFPGQGARF
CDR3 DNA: TGTGCCAGCAGTTTCCCCGGACAGGGGGCGAGATTT

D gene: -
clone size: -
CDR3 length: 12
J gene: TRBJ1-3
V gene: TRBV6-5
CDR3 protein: CASSQTREPIYF
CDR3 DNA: TGTGCCAGCAGCCAGACCCGGGAGCCCATATATTTT

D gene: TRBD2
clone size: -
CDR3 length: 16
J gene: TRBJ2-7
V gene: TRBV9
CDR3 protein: CASSVSGGDYRYEQYF
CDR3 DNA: TGTGCCAGCAGCGTAAGCGGAGGGGACTATCGATACGAGCAGTACTTC

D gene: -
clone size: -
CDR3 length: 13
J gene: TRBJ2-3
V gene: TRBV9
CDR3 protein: CASASSSTDTQYF
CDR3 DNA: TGTGCCAGCGCTAGCTCTAGCACAGATACGCAGTATTTT

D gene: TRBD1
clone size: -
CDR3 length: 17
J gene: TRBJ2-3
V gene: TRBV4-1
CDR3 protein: CASSQEAPGGRTDTQYF
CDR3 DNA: TGCGCCAGCAGCCAAGAGGCCCCAGGGGGCCGCACAGATACGCAGTATTTT

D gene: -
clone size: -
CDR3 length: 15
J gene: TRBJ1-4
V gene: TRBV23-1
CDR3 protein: CASSQKGERWRKLFF
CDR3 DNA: TGCGCCAGCAGTCAGAAGGGGGAAAGGTGGAGAAAACTGTTTTTT

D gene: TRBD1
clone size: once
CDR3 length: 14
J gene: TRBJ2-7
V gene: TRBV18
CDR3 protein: CASSPGQGGSEQYF
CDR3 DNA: TGTGCCAGCTCACCGGGACAGGGGGGCTCCGAGCAGTACTTC

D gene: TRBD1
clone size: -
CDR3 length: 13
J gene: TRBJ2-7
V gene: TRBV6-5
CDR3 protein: CASTLRQGYEQYF
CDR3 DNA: TGTGCCAGCACCCTACGACAGGGCTACGAGCAGTACTTC

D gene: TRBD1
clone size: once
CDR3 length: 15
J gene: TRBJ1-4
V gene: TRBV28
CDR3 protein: CASSINRGTNEKLFF
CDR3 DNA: TGTGCCAGCAGTATCAACAGGGGTACTAATGAAAAACTGTTTTTT

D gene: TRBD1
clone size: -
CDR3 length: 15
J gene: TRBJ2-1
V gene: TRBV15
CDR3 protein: CATSRGTGGPNEQFF
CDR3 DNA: TGTGCCACCAGCAGGGGTACAGGGGGCCCCAATGAGCAGTTCTTC

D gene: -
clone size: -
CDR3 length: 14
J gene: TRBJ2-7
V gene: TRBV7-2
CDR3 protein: CASSLFSSAYEQYF
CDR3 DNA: TGTGCCAGCAGCTTATTTAGTAGCGCCTACGAGCAGTACTTC

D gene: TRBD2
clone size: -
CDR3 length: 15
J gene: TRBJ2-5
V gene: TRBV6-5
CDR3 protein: CASSYDSGGGETQYF
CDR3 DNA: TGTGCCAGCAGTTACGATAGCGGGGGCGGGGAGACCCAGTACTTC

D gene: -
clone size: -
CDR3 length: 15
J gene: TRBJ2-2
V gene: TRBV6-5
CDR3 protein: CASSYGGGRTGELFF
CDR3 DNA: TGTGCCAGCAGTTACGGGGGGGGGCGGACCGGGGAGCTGTTTTTT

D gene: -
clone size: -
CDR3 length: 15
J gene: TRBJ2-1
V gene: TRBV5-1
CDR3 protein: CASSAGGRGYNEQFF
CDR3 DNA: TGCGCCAGCAGCGCAGGCGGGCGGGGTTACAATGAGCAGTTCTTC